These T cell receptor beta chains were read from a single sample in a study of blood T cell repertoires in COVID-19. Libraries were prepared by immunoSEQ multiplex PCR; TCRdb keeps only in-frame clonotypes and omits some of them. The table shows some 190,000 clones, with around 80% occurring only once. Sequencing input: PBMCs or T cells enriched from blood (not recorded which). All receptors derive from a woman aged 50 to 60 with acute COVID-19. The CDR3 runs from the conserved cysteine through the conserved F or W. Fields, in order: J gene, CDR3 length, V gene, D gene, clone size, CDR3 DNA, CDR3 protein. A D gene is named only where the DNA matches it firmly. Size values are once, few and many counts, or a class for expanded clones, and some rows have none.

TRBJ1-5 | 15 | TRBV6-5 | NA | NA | TGTGCCAGCAGTTACTCCGGGGTGGGCAATCAGCCCCAGCATTTT | CASSYSGVGNQPQHF
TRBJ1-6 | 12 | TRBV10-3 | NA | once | TGTGCCATCAGTGCACAGGATTCACCCCTCCACTTT | CAISAQDSPLHF
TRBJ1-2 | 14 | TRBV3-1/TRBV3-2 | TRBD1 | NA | TGTGCCAGCAGGGACAGGGGGACATACTATGGCTACACCTTC | CASRDRGTYYGYTF
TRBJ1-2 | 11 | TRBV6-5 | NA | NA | TGTGCCAGCAGTTACTCGATCGGTCACACCTTC | CASSYSIGHTF
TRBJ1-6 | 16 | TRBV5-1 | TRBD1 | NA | TGCGCCAGCAGCTTGAGCCAAGGGACAGCCCCTTCACCCCTCCACTTT | CASSLSQGTAPSPLHF
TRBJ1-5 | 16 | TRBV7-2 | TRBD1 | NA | TGTGCCAGCAGCTTAGCAGCAGGGGGCAGCAATCAGCCCCAGCATTTT | CASSLAAGGSNQPQHF
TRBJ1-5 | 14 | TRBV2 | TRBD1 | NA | TGTGCCAGCGACGGACAGGGGGTCTCTCAGCCCCAGCATTTT | CASDGQGVSQPQHF
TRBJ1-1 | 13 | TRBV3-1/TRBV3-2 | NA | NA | TGTGCCAGTACTAGGAGTTCGAACACTGAAGCTTTCTTT | CASTRSSNTEAFF
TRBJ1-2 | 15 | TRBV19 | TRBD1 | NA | TGTGCCAGTAGCCGTACAGGGGCCGGAGGGGATGGCTACACCTTC | CASSRTGAGGDGYTF
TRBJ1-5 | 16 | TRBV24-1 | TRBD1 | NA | TGTGCCACCAGTGACACACAGGGGTCGAGCAATCAGCCCCAGCATTTT | CATSDTQGSSNQPQHF
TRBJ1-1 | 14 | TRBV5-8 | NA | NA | TGTGCCAGCAGCTTGGTGGCGGTGAACACTGAAGCTTTCTTT | CASSLVAVNTEAFF
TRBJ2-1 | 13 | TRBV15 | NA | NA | TGTGCCACCAGCTGGAGCTCCTACAATGAGCAGTTCTTC | CATSWSSYNEQFF
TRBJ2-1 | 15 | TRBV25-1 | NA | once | TGTGCCAGCAGTGATTGGAGGGGGCGAGGCAATGAGCAGTTCTTC | CASSDWRGRGNEQFF
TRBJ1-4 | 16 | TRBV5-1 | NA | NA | TGCGCCAGCAGCTTTAGCGGGGGAGGACCTAATGAAAAACTGTTTTTT | CASSFSGGGPNEKLFF
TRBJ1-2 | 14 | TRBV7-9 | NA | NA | TGTGCCAGCAGCCAATCCGCGGATCGGGGTGGCTACACCTTC | CASSQSADRGGYTF
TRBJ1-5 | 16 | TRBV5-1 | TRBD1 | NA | TGCGCCAGCAGCTTGGCCCCGGGACAGGGGAGTCAGCCCCAGCATTTT | CASSLAPGQGSQPQHF
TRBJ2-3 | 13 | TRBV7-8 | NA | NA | TGTGCCAGCAGCCCACGGGGCACAGATACGCAGTATTTT | CASSPRGTDTQYF
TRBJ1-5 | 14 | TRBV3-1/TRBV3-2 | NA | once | TGTGCCAGCAGCCAAGGTCCGGGAAATCAGCCCCAGCATTTT | CASSQGPGNQPQHF